This TCR beta chain was captured in a study of cytomegalovirus exposure and HLA in healthy donors. Study-level information: Unique TCRs from HLA-typed donors, 70 million to 85 million of them, were held in an early data release. Regarding the study as a whole: A later analysis linked about 17,000 TCR beta sequences to HLA alleles at 0.05 false discovery rate.

With respect to this clone: Its antigen is not identified.

Germline V CDR1 and CDR2: ENHRY, SYGVKD. V lost 8 bases and J lost 3; bases outside the gene matches: 6. The CDR3 covers 15 residues. The study ran its PCR with 60 Vbeta and 13 Jbeta primers. TCRdb keeps only in-frame clones here, not all; method: immunoSEQ multiplex PCR. The sample has 80,000 to 95,000 clones, roughly 70% seen once; the top ten hold about 15%. This sequence was found in a woman between 45 and 60 years old in good health and CMV-seropositive. The genes are TRBV10-3 and TRBJ2-2, with TRBD2 identical over 10 bases. Sample: PBMCs. CDR3 sequence: CAIRRGLADTGELFF. CDR3 bases: TGTGCCATCCGTCGAGGACTAGCGGACACCGGGGAGCTGTTTTTT.